The next 22 T cell receptor beta chains were all read from a single sample in a study of blood T cell repertoires in COVID-19. Measured with immunoSEQ multiplex PCR; TCRdb has only the in-frame clones, and not every one. The table shows a few hundred thousand clones, with around 85% occurring only once. The sequenced sample was peripheral blood. All receptors derive from a human donor with COVID-19, enrolled during active disease. The donor label of this sample is uncertain.

V is TRBV24-1 and J is TRBJ2-6; the D is unclear. The CDR3 is made up of 13 amino acids. Trimming left V 7 bases short and J 1 base short, with 4 bases between. Germline CDR1 reads KGHDR; CDR2 reads SFDVKD. CDR3 loop: CATSKSGANVLTF. In DNA form, the CDR3 reads TGTGCCACCAGCAAATCTGGGGCCAACGTCCTGACTTTC.

The chain has TRBV15 and TRBJ2-7; D might be TRBD1 (7 bases). Trimming shortened V by 3 bases and J by 4 bases, and 19 bases separated the two germline ends. In germline, CDR1 is LNHNV, CDR2 YYDKDF (reference sequence). The CDR3 has 16 amino acids. In nucleotides, the CDR3 is TGTGCCACCAGCAGTCCAGGGGGGCTCGGAAGTTACGAGCAGTACTTC. It is translated as CATSSPGGLGSYEQYF.

The V and J genes are TRBV9 and TRBJ2-7; tentative D call: TRBD2 (6 bases). The CDR3 runs 16 residues. Germline V gene data show CDR1 as SGDLS and CDR2 as YYNGEE. Trimming took off 5 bases at V and 2 bases at J, with 20 bases between the two ends. The CDR3 coding sequence is TGTGCCAGCAGTAGAGATCGGGACTCCATCCCCTACGAGCAGTACTTC. It yields the protein CASSRDRDSIPYEQYF. Together with reference TRBV9 and TRBJ2-7, the CDR3 gives the full variable domain: DSGVTQTPKHLITATGQRVTLRCSPRSGDLSVYWYQQSLDQGLQFLIQYYNGEERAKGNILERFSAQQFPDLHSELNLSSLELGDSALYFCASSRDRDSIPYEQYFGPGTRLTVT.

The chain carries TRBV6-1 and TRBJ1-2, with TRBD1 as a possible D gene (6 bases). Per the germline V gene, CDR1 is MNHNS and CDR2 is SASEGT. This CDR3 spans 16 amino acids. With 3 bases removed from V and 0 bases from J, the gap between germline ends came to 14 bases. CDR3 coding DNA: TGTGCCAGCAGTGACCCCCGGACAGCAGCTAACTATGGCTACACCTTC. As protein: CASSDPRTAANYGYTF.

This clone was observed a few times. J is TRBJ1-5 and V is TRBV5-3; 8 bases fit TRBD1. TRBV5-3 is flagged as an ORF with uncertain function. V lost 4 bases and J lost 4; bases outside the gene matches: 7. This CDR3 has 15 amino acids. DNA for the CDR3: TGTGCCAGAAGCCCTCCGGGACAGGTTAATCAGCCCCAGCATTTT. Its protein is CARSPPGQVNQPQHF.

The chain joins TRBV6-5 to TRBJ2-5; 8 bases align to TRBD2. Germline CDR1 is MNHEY and CDR2 is SVGAGI. The CDR3 sequence is 16 residues long. V lost 0 bases to trimming and J lost 1 base; unmatched junction nucleotides: 4. The CDR3 sequence is CASSYSTAGGQETQYF. CDR3 sequence (DNA): TGTGCCAGCAGTTACTCGACTGCGGGGGGCCAAGAGACCCAGTACTTC.

The gene calls are TRBV27 and TRBJ1-1; 8 bases are shared with TRBD1. The germline V gene has CDR1 MNHEY and CDR2 SMNVEV (reference sequence). This CDR3 is built from 18 residues. J lost 0 bases, V lost 2 bases, and 11 bases had no gene match. In DNA, the CDR3 is TGTGCCAGCAGTTTAGGTCAGGGGGCGCCACTCATGAACACTGAAGCTTTCTTT. Its translation is CASSLGQGAPLMNTEAFF.

The CDR3 DNA reads as TGTGCCAGCAGTGAAGGGACAGGGGTTGAAAAACTGTTTTTT. This codes for CASSEGTGVEKLFF. The chain links TRBV2 to TRBJ1-4; 9 bases map to TRBD1. The ends lost 1 base at V and 7 bases at J; junction bases unmatched: 1. Per the germline V gene, CDR1 is SNHLY and CDR2 is FYNNEI. The CDR3 spans 14 residues.

The J gene is TRBJ1-4, the V gene TRBV11-2; D is perhaps TRBD1 (5 bases). The CDR3 sequence is 15 residues long. Germline CDR1 is SGHAT and CDR2 is FQNNGV. Trimming shortened V by 8 bases and J by 4 bases, and 17 bases separated the two germline ends. CDR3 nucleotide sequence: TGTGCCAGCGCATGGACCCCGGGACTTAATGAAAAACTGTTTTTT. Amino acid sequence: CASAWTPGLNEKLFF.

V and J are TRBV18 and TRBJ1-4, with TRBD1 identical over 8 bases. In germline, CDR1 is KGHSH, CDR2 LQKENI. The CDR3 is made up of 18 amino acids. The trim removed 6 bases at V and 2 bases at J, leaving 14 bases unmatched. The CDR3, as DNA: TGTGCCAGCTCCCCCCGGGGCACAGGGGGATCGACTAATGAAAAACTGTTTTTT. Residues: CASSPRGTGGSTNEKLFF. The whole variable domain, remainder taken from reference TRBV18 and TRBJ1-4, is NAGVMQNPRHLVRRRGQEARLRCSPMKGHSHVYWYRQLPEEGLKFMVYLQKENIIDESGMPKERFSAEFPKEGPSILRIQQVVRGDSAAYFCASSPRGTGGSTNEKLFFGSGTQLSVL.

This chain links TRBV5-1 with TRBJ1-5; D is perhaps TRBD1 (5 bases). CDR3 length equals 15 residues. Germline loops: CDR1 SGHRS, CDR2 YFSETQ. V gave up 4 bases and J gave up 7 bases, with 18 bases separating them. CDR3 amino acids: CASSPTTGVGQPQHF. CDR3 nucleotides: TGCGCCAGCAGCCCAACGACGGGGGTTGGGCAGCCCCAGCATTTT. The full variable domain, completed using reference TRBV5-1 and TRBJ1-5, is KAGVTQTPRYLIKTRGQQVTLSCSPISGHRSVSWYQQTPGQGLQFLFEYFSETQRNKGNFPGRFSGRQFSNSRSEMNVSTLELGDSALYLCASSPTTGVGQPQHFGDGTRLSIL.

The chain joins TRBV5-1 to TRBJ2-2; TRBD2 aligns across 13 bases. Germline V gives CDR1 SGHRS, CDR2 YFSETQ. Trimming took 0 bases from V and 6 from J; bases not matched to a gene: 2. CDR3 length: 16 amino acids. CDR3 DNA: TGCGCCAGCAGCTTGGGGGGACTAGCGGGACCCGGGGAGCTGTTTTTT. This sequence encodes CASSLGGLAGPGELFF. The entire variable domain, with the rest obtained from reference TRBV5-1 and TRBJ2-2, is as follows: KAGVTQTPRYLIKTRGQQVTLSCSPISGHRSVSWYQQTPGQGLQFLFEYFSETQRNKGNFPGRFSGRQFSNSRSEMNVSTLELGDSALYLCASSLGGLAGPGELFFGEGSRLTVL.

The DNA for the CDR3 is TGTGCCAGTAGTATAGGCACTACGGAGACCCAGTACTTC. Residues: CASSIGTTETQYF. The chain carries TRBV19 and TRBJ2-5; the D is unclear. The germline V gene has CDR1 LNHDA and CDR2 SQIVND (reference sequence). The CDR3 is made up of 13 amino acids. V shed 1 base and J shed 5 bases, with 8 bases lying between them.

The V and J genes are TRBV7-2 and TRBJ2-7; D might be TRBD2 (6 bases). The CDR3 is 14 residues long. V was clipped by 1 base and J by 2 bases, with 9 bases between them. The V gene's germline CDR1 is SGHTA and CDR2 FQGNSA. CDR3 sequence reads: CASSLVAGTYEQYF. CDR3 nucleotide sequence: TGTGCCAGCAGCTTAGTCGCGGGAACCTACGAGCAGTACTTC.

The chain joins TRBV3-1 (or the pseudogene TRBV3-2) to TRBJ1-5, with 7 positions matching TRBD1. In germline, CDR1 is LGHDT, CDR2 YNNKEL (reference sequence). The CDR3 extends over 14 amino acids. V lost 4 bases, J lost 7 bases, and 7 bases stayed unmatched. CDR3 in amino acids: CASSLGTDQQPQHF. The CDR3 region has the DNA TGTGCCAGCAGCCTGGGGACAGATCAACAGCCCCAGCATTTT.

The chain links TRBV14 to TRBJ2-5, with 9 bases identical to TRBD2. With 0 bases clipped from V and 2 bases from J, the junction kept 16 bases outside the gene matches. Germline V gene sequence: CDR1 SGHDN, CDR2 FVKESK. The CDR3 length is 20 residues. In DNA form, the CDR3 reads TGTGCCAGCAGCCAAGACACCCCCTCGCTAGCGGGAAGAGGGCAAGAGACCCAGTACTTC. Protein: CASSQDTPSLAGRGQETQYF.

This chain joins TRBV5-1 and TRBJ2-7; TRBD1 matches 11 bases. This CDR3 is built from 14 residues. Germline V gene sequence: CDR1 SGHRS, CDR2 YFSETQ. The V and J ends lost 4 bases and 3 bases, in that order; junction bases with no gene match: 3. The CDR3 protein is CASSLGTGGYEQYF. CDR3 bases: TGCGCCAGCAGCCTAGGGACAGGGGGCTACGAGCAGTACTTC.

V and J are TRBV6-1 and TRBJ1-5; 7 bases are a match to TRBD1. CDR3 length: 15 amino acids. J gave up 0 bases and V 3 bases, and 2 bases lay outside the gene matches. Per germline, CDR1 MNHNS and CDR2 SASEGT. The CDR3 coding sequence is TGTGCCAGCAGTGACAGGGGGAATAGCAATCAGCCCCAGCATTTT. This codes for CASSDRGNSNQPQHF.

This clone occurred a few times. This rearrangement joins TRBV19 to TRBJ2-7; D might be TRBD2 (6 bases). The CDR3 loop spans 13 amino acids. CDR1 is LNHDA and CDR2 is SQIVND in the germline V gene (reference sequence). The ends were cut back, 1 base at V and 6 bases at J, with 10 bases in the middle. CDR3 amino acids: CASSIGGMGEQYF. As DNA, the CDR3 is TGTGCCAGTAGTATAGGCGGGATGGGCGAGCAGTACTTC.

CDR3 DNA: TGTGCCAGCAGCGCCCGACAGAACAATGAGCAGTTCTTC. Protein product: CASSARQNNEQFF. The chain has TRBV9 and TRBJ2-1; tentatively, D is TRBD1 (5 bases). The CDR3 loop spans 13 amino acids. Germline V gene lookup returns CDR1 SGDLS and CDR2 YYNGEE. Trimming pared 3 bases from V and 5 bases from J, leaving 9 bases between.

The chain joins TRBV7-2 to TRBJ1-5, with 7 bases that match TRBD1. CDR3 length equals 17 residues. Germline V gives CDR1 SGHTA, CDR2 FQGNSA. Losses at the gene ends were 0 bases for V and 0 bases for J; bases not matched to a gene: 5. This chain's CDR3 is CASSLASGGNSNQPQHF. The CDR3 bases are TGTGCCAGCAGCTTAGCGTCAGGGGGGAATAGCAATCAGCCCCAGCATTTT. Together with reference TRBV7-2 and TRBJ1-5, the CDR3 gives the full variable domain: GAGVSQSPSNKVTEKGKDVELRCDPISGHTALYWYRQSLGQGLEFLIYFQGNSAPDKSGLPSDRFSAERTGGSVSTLTIQRTQQEDSAVYLCASSLASGGNSNQPQHFGDGTRLSIL.

CDR3 sequence: CATSVTPNQPQHF. The CDR3 bases are TGCGCCACTTCAGTTACACCAAATCAGCCCCAGCATTTT. The chain carries TRBV4-1 and TRBJ1-5; D unclear. This CDR3 comprises 13 residues. Germline-derived CDR1 and CDR2 are MGHRA and YSYEKL. V was pared by 10 bases and J by 4 bases, with 14 bases between.